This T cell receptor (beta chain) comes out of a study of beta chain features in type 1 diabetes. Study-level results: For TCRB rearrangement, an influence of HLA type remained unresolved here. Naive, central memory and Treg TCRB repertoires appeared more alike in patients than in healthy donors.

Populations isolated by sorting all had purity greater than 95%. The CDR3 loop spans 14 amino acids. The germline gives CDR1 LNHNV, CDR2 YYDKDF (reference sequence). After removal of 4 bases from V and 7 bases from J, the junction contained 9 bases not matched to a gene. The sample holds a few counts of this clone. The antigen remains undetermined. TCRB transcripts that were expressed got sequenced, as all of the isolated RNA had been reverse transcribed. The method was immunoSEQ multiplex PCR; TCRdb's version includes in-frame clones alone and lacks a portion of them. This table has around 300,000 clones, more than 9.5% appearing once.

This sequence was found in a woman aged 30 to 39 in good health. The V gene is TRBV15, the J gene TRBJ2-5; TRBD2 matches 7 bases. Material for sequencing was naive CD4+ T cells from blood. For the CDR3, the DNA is TGTGCCACCAGCAAAGCCACGGGGAGGGGGACCCAGTACTTC. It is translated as CATSKATGRGTQYF.